A single sample is the source of the 26 T cell receptor beta chains below, sequenced in a study of CD8 T cells in Susac syndrome. Random hexamers were used to reverse transcribe the RNA input (roughly 0.5 to 1 ug). TCRdb ran MiXCR on the immunoSEQ multiplex PCR reads and lists one entry per CDR3 protein. The data show about 200,000 distinct CDR3 sequences, 85% to 95% seen once. Sample: CD4+ T cells from PBMCs. The origin of the receptors is a human donor with multiple sclerosis.

The rearrangement uses TRBV6-5 and TRBJ1-2; D unresolved. This CDR3 contains 15 residues. Germline CDR1 reads MNHEY; CDR2 reads SVGAGI. The V end was cut by 5 bases, the J end by 4 bases, with 17 bases between. The CDR3 protein is CASSPWAATVYGYTF. The DNA of the CDR3 is TGTGCCAGCAGTCCCTGGGCAGCGACGGTCTATGGCTACACCTTC.

The chain has TRBV20-1 and TRBJ2-1; 8 bases map to TRBD2. CDR1 and CDR2 from the germline V gene are DFQATT and SNEGSKA (reference sequence). CDR3 length: 14 amino acids. V dropped 6 bases and J dropped 6; count of bases not matched to a gene: 10. The CDR3 loop is CSAPNPRGGNEQFF. The CDR3 region has the DNA TGCAGTGCCCCTAACCCCCGGGGGGGCAATGAGCAGTTCTTC.

This chain uses TRBV30 with TRBJ1-2; D is undetermined. V was shortened by 0 bases and J by 4 bases, with 9 bases between the two germline ends. The CDR3 runs 13 residues. CDR1 is GTSNPN and CDR2 is SVGIG in the germline V gene (reference sequence). CDR3 sequence reads: CAWSVHLIYGYTF. The CDR3 bases are TGTGCCTGGAGTGTACACCTGATCTATGGCTACACCTTC.

This clonotype turned up a few times. This chain connects TRBV2 to TRBJ2-5; D is unresolved. The CDR3 length is 13 residues. CDR1 is SNHLY and CDR2 is FYNNEI in the germline V gene. V lost 6 bases, J lost 3 bases, and 11 bases lay in between. CDR3 loop: CASSLLGEETQYF. In nucleotides, the CDR3 is TGTGCCAGCAGCCTCCTAGGAGAAGAGACCCAGTACTTC.

V gene TRBV30 combines with J gene TRBJ1-2; a possible D gene is TRBD1 (5 bases). Trimming took off 1 base at V and 12 bases at J, with 21 bases between the two ends. Germline lookup yields CDR1 GTSNPN and CDR2 SVGIG (reference sequence). The CDR3 is made up of 14 amino acids. The DNA for the CDR3 is TGTGCCTGGAGTGATGGACACCGTATGGCTATTGACACCTTC. It codes for CAWSDGHRMAIDTF.

This chain uses TRBV14 with TRBJ1-6, with a tentative D call TRBD1 (5 bases). V lost 3 bases to trimming and J lost 13 bases, with 13 bases between them. The length of the CDR3 is 13 residues. Per the germline V gene, CDR1 is SGHDN and CDR2 is FVKESK. DNA for the CDR3: TGTGCCAGCAGCCACAGGGAAAGGTTCCCCCTCCACTTT. Translated: CASSHRERFPLHF.

The gene calls are TRBV6-5 and TRBJ1-6, with D possibly matching TRBD1 (6 bases). The CDR3 extends over 14 amino acids. Trimming stripped 10 bases from V and 7 bases from J, with 17 bases between. The V gene's germline CDR1 is MNHEY and CDR2 SVGAGI. The CDR3 DNA follows: TGTGCCACTCGATTTTTGGACAGCAATTCACCCCTCCACTTT. Translation gives CATRFLDSNSPLHF.

This sequence joins TRBV27 and TRBJ2-4, with TRBD1 matching 9 bases. The germline V gene encodes CDR1 MNHEY and CDR2 SMNVEV (reference sequence). V lost 6 bases and J lost 0; bases outside the gene matches: 12. This CDR3 is built from 18 residues. The CDR3 reads CASRTRDRGTKAKNIQYF. As DNA, the CDR3 is TGTGCCAGCAGGACGCGCGACAGGGGGACGAAAGCCAAAAACATTCAGTACTTC.

V gene TRBV27 combines with J gene TRBJ2-7; no clear D. The CDR3 length is 14 residues. Looked up from germline, CDR1 is MNHEY and CDR2 is SMNVEV (reference sequence). V gave up 5 bases and J gave up 0 bases, with 11 bases separating them. This CDR3 reads CASSIDGYSYEQYF. The CDR3 DNA follows: TGTGCCAGCAGTATTGACGGATACTCCTACGAGCAGTACTTC.

There are a few counts of this clonotype. The chain employs TRBV9 and TRBJ1-2; D uncertain. The CDR3 runs 13 residues. Germline CDR1 SGDLS, CDR2 YYNGEE. The V end was cut by 4 bases, the J end by 7 bases, with 14 bases between. The CDR3 DNA is TGTGCCAGCAGCCCTACTGATGAGGGTGGCTACACCTTC. Its translation is CASSPTDEGGYTF.

The chain carries TRBV19 and TRBJ2-3; 7 bases are a match to TRBD2. CDR3 size: 14 residues. The junction had 2 bases not matched to a gene; V was cut back by 5 bases and J by 0 bases. From germline, CDR1 is LNHDA and CDR2 SQIVND (reference sequence). For the CDR3, the DNA is TGTGCCAGTAGTGGGGGGGAGAGCACAGATACGCAGTATTTT. This encodes CASSGGESTDTQYF.

This clonotype was seen only once. The chain couples TRBV6-5 to TRBJ2-5; D uncertain. Germline V gives CDR1 MNHEY, CDR2 SVGAGI. The CDR3 extends over 13 amino acids. V was clipped by 1 base and J by 1 base, with 4 bases between them. The CDR3: CASSYWGQETQYF. CDR3 coding DNA: TGTGCCAGCAGTTACTGGGGCCAAGAGACCCAGTACTTC.

The J gene is TRBJ2-7, the V gene TRBV7-9; no clear D. Germline CDR1 SEHNR, CDR2 FQNEAQ (reference sequence). Trimming left V 3 bases short and J 0 bases short, with 12 bases between. The CDR3 is 15 amino acids. The CDR3 sequence is CASSLAGMGSYEQYV. As DNA, the CDR3 is TGTGCCAGCAGCTTGGCAGGCATGGGCTCCTACGAGCAGTACGTC.

The V and J genes are TRBV29-1 and TRBJ2-2; D not resolved. V lost 6 bases and J lost 4, with 9 bases in between. Germline values: CDR1 SQVTM, CDR2 ANQGSEA. The CDR3 length is 12 residues. CDR3 protein: CSVFVRTGELFF. The CDR3 nucleotides read TGCAGCGTCTTCGTGCGCACCGGGGAGCTGTTTTTT.

The chain carries TRBV3-1 and TRBJ1-2; D uncertain. The CDR3 is 16 amino acids. Trimming pared 0 bases from V and 1 base from J, leaving 12 bases between. Germline V gene data show CDR1 as LGHDT and CDR2 as YNNKEL (reference sequence). For the CDR3, the DNA is TGTGCCAGCAGCCAAGAGCCGGCAGGCCTTAACTATGGCTACACCTTC. Protein product: CASSQEPAGLNYGYTF.

The J gene is TRBJ1-5, the V gene TRBV7-2; no firm D call. V was cut by 1 base and J by 7 bases, with 5 bases left in between. Germline-derived CDR1 and CDR2 are SGHTA and FQGNSA. The CDR3 runs 12 residues. The CDR3, as DNA: TGTGCCAGCAGCTTAGGGTGGCAGCCCCAGCATTTT. It translates to CASSLGWQPQHF.

The chain uses TRBV12-3 or TRBV12-4 and TRBJ2-7; the D is unclear. The V end lost 2 bases, the J end lost 3 bases, and 5 bases lay between the germline ends. The CDR3 has 12 amino acids. The DNA for the CDR3 is TGTGCCAGCAGTTTAAGAGGCTACGAGCAGTACTTC. Amino acid sequence: CASSLRGYEQYF.

This chain links TRBV29-1 with TRBJ1-2, with D perhaps matching TRBD1 (5 bases). V lost 2 bases to trimming and J lost 6 bases, with 19 bases between them. Germline V lookup: CDR1 SQVTM, CDR2 ANQGSEA. The CDR3 sequence is 15 residues long. The CDR3 here is CSVEPPLGAGHGYTF. CDR3 sequence (DNA): TGCAGCGTTGAACCACCCTTAGGGGCAGGGCATGGCTACACCTTC.

The V and J genes are TRBV3-1 and TRBJ1-2, with D uncertain. This CDR3 has 16 residues. Trimming cost V 3 bases and J 3 bases, with 17 bases left between them. Germline assignment: CDR1 LGHDT and CDR2 YNNKEL (reference sequence). The CDR3 loop reads CASSHGGRLRDYGYTF. The CDR3 DNA reads as TGTGCCAGCAGCCATGGCGGGCGGCTACGAGACTATGGCTACACCTTC.

The rearrangement joins TRBV29-1 to TRBJ2-3, with D possibly being TRBD2 (6 bases). Trimming removed 5 bases at V and 2 bases at J, with 14 bases between. CDR3 length equals 14 residues. Looked up from germline, CDR1 is SQVTM and CDR2 is ANQGSEA. The CDR3 reads CSVRPSVPTDTQYF. CDR3 bases: TGCAGCGTTAGGCCTAGCGTCCCCACAGATACGCAGTATTTT.

V gene TRBV29-1 combines with J gene TRBJ2-7; possible D gene TRBD1, 6 bases. The CDR3 runs 12 residues. CDR1 is SQVTM and CDR2 is ANQGSEA in the germline V gene. Trimming took 6 bases from V and 2 from J, leaving 11 bases between them. The CDR3 reads CSVADRTYEQYF. The DNA of the CDR3 is TGCAGCGTCGCGGACAGAACCTACGAGCAGTACTTC.

The chain couples TRBV4-2 to TRBJ1-5; 8 nucleotides match TRBD1. The CDR3 contains 14 residues. Trimming removed 4 bases from V and 8 bases from J; junction bases left unmatched: 7. In germline, CDR1 is LGHNA, CDR2 YNFKEQ. The CDR3 is CASSPPGQEEPQHF. CDR3 DNA sequence: TGTGCCAGCAGCCCCCCGGGACAGGAAGAGCCCCAGCATTTT.

This chain connects TRBV3-1 to TRBJ1-1; D remains unclear. CDR1 and CDR2 from the germline V gene are LGHDT and YNNKEL (reference sequence). The CDR3 covers 11 residues. The ends were cut back, 8 bases at V and 7 bases at J, with 11 bases in the middle. The CDR3 sequence is CASGARDEAFF. In nucleotides, the CDR3 is TGTGCCAGCGGAGCGAGGGATGAAGCTTTCTTT. The entire variable domain, with the rest obtained from reference TRBV3-1 and TRBJ1-1, is as follows: DTAVSQTPKYLVTQMGNDKSIKCEQNLGHDTMYWYKQDSKKFLKIMFSYNNKELIINETVPNRFSPKSPDKAHLNLHINSLELGDSAVYFCASGARDEAFFGQGTRLTVV.

The chain has TRBV25-1 and TRBJ2-4, with 9 bases matching TRBD2. This CDR3 comprises 14 residues. Germline lookup yields CDR1 MGHDK and CDR2 SYGVNS. With 4 bases clipped from V and 7 bases from J, the junction kept 5 bases outside the gene matches. The CDR3 sequence is CASSGGSGGNIQYF. CDR3 coding DNA: TGTGCCAGCAGTGGCGGGAGCGGGGGGAACATTCAGTACTTC.

This clonotype was recorded only once. The chain links TRBV29-1 to TRBJ1-2; 8 nucleotides align to TRBD1. J gave up 7 bases and V 2 bases, and 6 bases lay outside the gene matches. Germline CDR1 is SQVTM and CDR2 is ANQGSEA. CDR3 length: 13 amino acids. CDR3 sequence reads: CSVETSGGSGYTF. The DNA of the CDR3 is TGCAGCGTTGAAACTTCAGGGGGCTCTGGCTACACCTTC. Using reference TRBV29-1 and TRBJ1-2 for the parts outside the CDR3, the full variable domain is SAVISQKPSRDICQRGTSLTIQCQVDSQVTMMFWYRQQPGQSLTLIATANQGSEATYESGFVIDKFPISRPNLTFSTLTVSNMSPEDSSIYLCSVETSGGSGYTFGSGTRLTVV.

The chain recombines TRBV20-1 with TRBJ2-7, with 8 bases that match TRBD2. J was trimmed by 3 bases and V by 6 bases; bases with no gene match: 10. The germline CDR1 and CDR2 sequences are DFQATT and SNEGSKA (reference sequence). There are 14 residues in the CDR3. The CDR3 nucleotides read TGCAGTGCCCGCAGTCAGCGGGGGAGCTACGAGCAGTACTTC. Its translation: CSARSQRGSYEQYF.